The T cell receptor beta chain described here comes from a study of OX40 agonist ivuxolimab in advanced cancers. Notes on the research overall: Ivuxolimab was a fully human IgG2 agonistic monoclonal antibody targeting the costimulatory receptor OX40 (CD134). Intravenous ivuxolimab was administered to patients every 2 weeks at six dose levels: 0.01, 0.1, 0.3, 1.5, 3 and 10 mg/kg. The paper describes the monotherapy dose-escalation part (N = 52 patients) of the phase I trial of ivuxolimab. Patients were allowed to have had prior anti-PD-1, anti-PD-L1 or anti-CTLA-4 therapy, and approximately 40% of the dose-escalation patients had been treated with checkpoint inhibitors. In the dose-escalation cohort, 82.7% of patients were male, and the mean age was approximately 60 years, with a range of roughly 20 to 80. The point of sequencing TCRbeta in the periphery was to test whether ivuxolimab changed TCR sequence diversity and drove clonal T-cell expansion. Partial responses were achieved by three dose-escalation patients, of whom one had hepatocellular carcinoma and two had cutaneous melanoma. Of the roughly 52 dose-escalation patients, hepatocellular carcinoma was present in about 20, melanoma in roughly 15, renal cell carcinoma in 9 and head and neck cancer in 9. The research as a whole found: At doses of 0.1 to 3.0 mg/kg, clonal expansion of both CD4+ and CD8+ blood T cells was observed from baseline to week 6. In the 0.1-3.0 mg/kg groups, partial responders had among the lowest normalized peripheral clonal expansion, particularly in CD8+ T cells. Low levels of normalized T-cell clonal expansion were also seen in some patients who did not respond. The antigen specificity of the peripheral T cells that underwent clonal expansion was not determined. On average, CD8+ T cells showed more expanded clones than CD4+ T cells after ivuxolimab.

Patients with a history of autoimmune disease or receiving systemic immunosuppression were excluded from the trial. In every dose cohort, peripheral blood was drawn for TCR sequencing at baseline, cycle 4 day 1, and cycle 7 day 1. The samples were drawn from a first-in-human, open-label, multicenter phase I dose-escalation trial of ivuxolimab. The trial enrolled adults with locally advanced or metastatic head and neck squamous cell, hepatocellular, melanoma or renal cell carcinoma. Before TCR sequencing, CD4+ and CD8+ T cells were separately sorted from peripheral blood. Notes on this clone: It lacks a known antigen. The input lacks base qualities; no much larger clone sits a single base away.

The V end loses 3 bases and the J end loses 5 bases, and a stretch of 7 bases separates them. CDR1 SNHLY and CDR2 FYNNEI were looked up in the germline V gene. The CDR3 contains 12 residues, cysteine and phenylalanine counted. The entry retains the CDR3 DNA only, 36 bases that are in frame from base 1. To sequence the TCRbeta CDR3 region, genomic DNA was isolated from the sorted cells. TCRbeta CDR3 regions were sequenced using the immunoSEQ Assay. TCRdb retrieved this table from immuneACCESS and kept in-frame rearrangements only. Not all clones are present; in checked studies, unresolved V genes account for under half, and no reason is known for the remainder. Present in this sample are about 15,000 clones, more than 75% of which were seen just once. 30% to 35% of the sample lies in the top ten.

The clonotype comes from an adult with an advanced solid tumor such as melanoma, head and neck, liver or kidney cancer. The chain uses TRBV2 and TRBJ2-5; TRBD1 is perhaps the D gene, given 6 matching bases. Sequencing was performed on CD4+ or CD8+ T cells sorted from blood, taken in a trial of the OX40 agonist ivuxolimab. In nucleotides, the sequence is TGTGCCAGCAGTGACGGACAGGAGACCCAGTACTTC. Its amino acids are CASSDGQETQYF. Reference TRBV2 and TRBJ2-5 proteins supply the regions before and after the CDR3; the full variable domain is: EPEVTQTPSHQVTQMGQEVILRCVPISNHLYFYWYRQILGQKVEFLVSFYNNEISEKSEIFDDQFSVERPDGSNFTLKIRSTKLEDSAMYFCASSDGQETQYFGPGTRLLVL.